These 15 T cell receptor beta chains came from one sample sequenced in a study of cytomegalovirus exposure and HLA in healthy donors. PCR was performed using 60 Vbeta and 13 Jbeta primers. Libraries were prepared by immunoSEQ multiplex PCR; TCRdb keeps only in-frame clonotypes and omits some of them. This repertoire shows some 100,000 clones, more than 55% found once; its top ten account for 5% to 6.5%. The source material was PBMCs. The receptors were gathered from a woman in her 30s in good health and CMV-seropositive.

The chain uses TRBV5-4 and TRBJ2-1; 8 bases fit TRBD2. The V and J ends lost 4 bases and 0 bases, in that order; junction bases with no gene match: 3. Germline lookup yields CDR1 SGHNT and CDR2 YYREEE (reference sequence). The CDR3 runs to 15 residues. The CDR3 bases are TGTGCCAGCAGCATCGGGGGGGACTCCTACAATGAGCAGTTCTTC. This gives the protein CASSIGGDSYNEQFF.

This clone has only one observation. The chain couples TRBV7-9 to TRBJ2-5, with TRBD2 identical over 10 bases. The CDR3 extends over 15 amino acids. Germline trimming cut 4 bases from V and 4 bases from J; bases unmatched to any gene: 6. CDR1 SEHNR and CDR2 FQNEAQ come from the germline V gene (reference sequence). The CDR3 DNA is TGTGCCAGCAGCTCCGCACTAGCGGGGAGAGAGACCCAGTACTTC. Encoded protein: CASSSALAGRETQYF.

This clone was seen a few times. This CDR3 is CASSGSSSALETQYF. As DNA, the CDR3 is TGTGCCAGCAGTGGATCCTCTAGCGCTCTGGAGACCCAGTACTTC. The chain joins TRBV2 to TRBJ2-5; a possible D gene is TRBD2 (6 bases). The V gene lost 4 bases and the J gene lost 5 bases, with 17 bases spanning the gap. There are 15 residues in the CDR3. CDR1 SNHLY and CDR2 FYNNEI come from the germline V gene.

This clone has more than one count but fewer than ten. J is TRBJ1-2 and V is TRBV12-5; the match to TRBD1 covers 8 bases. V lost 1 base, J lost 12 bases, and 10 bases stayed unmatched. The germline gives CDR1 LGHNT, CDR2 FRNRAP. CDR3 length: 14 amino acids. CDR3 nucleotide sequence: TGTGCTAGTGGTTTGGCGACCACAGGGGGAATCCACACCTTC. Encoded protein: CASGLATTGGIHTF.

This clone showed up just a few times. The rearrangement links TRBV6-6 to TRBJ1-1, with 7 bases fitting TRBD1. The J segment lost 8 bases and the V segment lost 2 bases, leaving 2 bases of the junction unmatched. This CDR3 has 12 residues. From germline, CDR1 is MNHNY and CDR2 SVGAGI (reference sequence). The CDR3 sequence is CASSYGTAEAFF. The DNA for the CDR3 is TGTGCCAGCAGTTACGGGACAGCCGAAGCTTTCTTT.

Here the CDR3 reads CASTKLSGSSYNEQFF. CDR3 nucleotide sequence: TGTGCCAGTACCAAACTTAGCGGGAGCTCCTACAATGAGCAGTTCTTC. The rearrangement links TRBV19 to TRBJ2-1, with 9 bases matching TRBD2. The CDR3 spans 16 residues. The germline V gene has CDR1 LNHDA and CDR2 SQIVND (reference sequence). With V trimmed by 7 bases and J by 0 bases, 7 bases remained unmatched.

The chain couples TRBV6-1 to TRBJ1-4, with D maybe TRBD1 (5 bases). This CDR3 has 14 residues. V was cut by 4 bases and J by 10 bases, with 16 bases left in between. CDR1 MNHNS and CDR2 SASEGT come from the germline V gene. The CDR3 protein is CASSGTNTRGKLFF. In nucleotides, the CDR3 is TGTGCCAGCAGTGGGACAAACACGAGAGGAAAACTGTTTTTT.

This clone was counted a few times. The V and J genes are TRBV9 and TRBJ1-5, with D possibly being TRBD1 (6 bases). V was trimmed by 2 bases and J by 3 bases, leaving 12 bases between them. CDR1 SGDLS and CDR2 YYNGEE come from the germline V gene. The CDR3 sequence is 15 residues long. The CDR3 DNA follows: TGTGCCAGCAGCGTGGGGGGGGCACCCAATCAGCCCCAGCATTTT. Translated: CASSVGGAPNQPQHF.

The CDR3 sequence: CASSIGTSGVTDTQYF. DNA of the CDR3: TGTGCCAGTAGTATAGGGACTAGCGGGGTCACAGATACGCAGTATTTT. The J gene is TRBJ2-3, the V gene TRBV19; 12 bases are a match to TRBD2. CDR1 is LNHDA, CDR2 SQIVND, per germline (reference sequence). Trimming at V came to 1 base and at J to 2 bases, leaving 1 base not matched to a gene. This CDR3 is built from 16 residues.

V and J are TRBV28 and TRBJ2-7; 7 bases align to TRBD2. There are 13 residues in the CDR3. Germline values: CDR1 MDHEN, CDR2 SYDVKM. V lost 4 bases, J lost 2 bases, and 2 bases stayed unmatched. This chain's CDR3 is CASSSAGPYEQYF. DNA of the CDR3: TGTGCCAGCAGTTCAGCGGGACCCTACGAGCAGTACTTC. The entire variable domain, with the rest obtained from reference TRBV28 and TRBJ2-7, is as follows: DVKVTQSSRYLVKRTGEKVFLECVQDMDHENMFWYRQDPGLGLRLIYFSYDVKMKEKGDIPEGYSVSREKKERFSLILESASTNQTSMYLCASSSAGPYEQYFGPGTRLTVT.

The chain joins TRBV30 to TRBJ1-1; 8 positions match TRBD1. The CDR3 has 11 amino acids. Germline assignment: CDR1 GTSNPN and CDR2 SVGIG (reference sequence). Germline trimming cut 4 bases from V and 7 bases from J; bases unmatched to any gene: 2. The CDR3 protein is CAWNRGGEAFF. The CDR3, as DNA: TGTGCCTGGAACAGGGGGGGTGAAGCTTTCTTT. Full variable domain (outside the CDR3, taken from reference TRBV30 and TRBJ1-1): SQTIHQWPATLVQPVGSPLSLECTVEGTSNPNLYWYRQAAGRGLQLLFYSVGIGQISSEVPQNLSASRPQDRQFILSSKKLLLSDSGFYLCAWNRGGEAFFGQGTRLTVV.

This clone was observed a few times. V and J are TRBV27 and TRBJ1-1; TRBD1 matches 9 bases. The CDR3 has 15 residues. V shed 5 bases and J 1 base; nucleotides not matched to a gene: 5. Germline CDR1 is MNHEY and CDR2 is SMNVEV (reference sequence). CDR3 region: CASSHWTGENTEAFF. The CDR3 DNA follows: TGTGCCAGCAGTCATTGGACAGGGGAGAACACTGAAGCTTTCTTT.

CDR3 sequence: CASSEGGPGQGYTF. The CDR3 coding sequence is TGTGCCAGCAGTGAAGGGGGGCCGGGACAGGGATACACCTTC. The chain combines TRBV6-1 with TRBJ1-2, with 9 bases matching TRBD1. CDR3 length: 14 amino acids. J lost 11 bases, V lost 1 base, and 8 bases had no gene match. Germline CDR1 reads MNHNS; CDR2 reads SASEGT.

The V call is TRBV9, the J call TRBJ1-3; D unresolved. V was cut by 4 bases and J by 0 bases, with 8 bases left in between. The CDR3 contains 14 residues. CDR1 SGDLS and CDR2 YYNGEE come from the germline V gene. The CDR3 DNA sequence: TGTGCCAGCAGCCCACAGTCCTCTGGAAACACCATATATTTT. It specifies CASSPQSSGNTIYF.

The gene calls are TRBV7-2 and TRBJ2-1; a weak D match, TRBD2 (7 bases). Trimming left V 5 bases short and J 4 bases short, with 18 bases between. Germline-derived CDR1 and CDR2 are SGHTA and FQGNSA. The CDR3 covers 16 residues. CDR3 in amino acids: CASSQGGGIKYNEQFF. CDR3 coding DNA: TGTGCCAGCAGCCAAGGGGGAGGGATAAAGTACAATGAGCAGTTCTTC.